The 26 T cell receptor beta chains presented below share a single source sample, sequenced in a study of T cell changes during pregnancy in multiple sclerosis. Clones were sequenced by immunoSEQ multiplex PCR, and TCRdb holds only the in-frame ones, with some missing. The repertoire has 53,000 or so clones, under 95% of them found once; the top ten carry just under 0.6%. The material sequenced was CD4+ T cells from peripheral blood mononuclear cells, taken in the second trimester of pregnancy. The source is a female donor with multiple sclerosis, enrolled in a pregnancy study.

CDR3 loop: CATSRDAGAEAFF. The CDR3 bases are TGTGCCACCAGCAGAGATGCGGGGGCCGAAGCTTTCTTT. This sequence joins TRBV15 and TRBJ1-1; D possibly corresponds to TRBD1 (6 bases). Looked up from germline, CDR1 is LNHNV and CDR2 is YYDKDF (reference sequence). Trimming shortened V by 0 bases and J by 8 bases, and 10 bases separated the two germline ends. The CDR3 extends over 13 amino acids.

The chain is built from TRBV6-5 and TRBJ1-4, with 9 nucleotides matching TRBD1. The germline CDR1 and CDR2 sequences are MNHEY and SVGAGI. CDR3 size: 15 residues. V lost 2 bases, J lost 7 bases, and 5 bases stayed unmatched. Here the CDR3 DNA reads TGTGCCAGCAGTTACAGGGGACAGGGCTTTGAAAAACTGTTTTTT. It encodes CASSYRGQGFEKLFF.

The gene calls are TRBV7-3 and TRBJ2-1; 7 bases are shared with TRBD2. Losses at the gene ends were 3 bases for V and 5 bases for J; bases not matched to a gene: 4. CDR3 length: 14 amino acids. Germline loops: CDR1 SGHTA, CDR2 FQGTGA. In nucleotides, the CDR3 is TGTGCCAGCAGCTTGGGGGGGGTAGACAATGAGCAGTTCTTC. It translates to CASSLGGVDNEQFF.

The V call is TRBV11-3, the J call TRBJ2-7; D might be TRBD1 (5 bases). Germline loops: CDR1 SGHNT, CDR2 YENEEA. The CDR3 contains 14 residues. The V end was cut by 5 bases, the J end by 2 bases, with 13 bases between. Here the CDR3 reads CASSQRTSPYEQYF. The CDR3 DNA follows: TGTGCCAGCAGCCAAAGGACAAGCCCCTACGAGCAGTACTTC. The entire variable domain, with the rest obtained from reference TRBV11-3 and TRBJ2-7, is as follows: EAGVVQSPRYKIIEKKQPVAFWCNPISGHNTLYWYLQNLGQGPELLIRYENEEAVDDSQLPKDRFSAERLKGVDSTLKIQPAELGDSAVYLCASSQRTSPYEQYFGPGTRLTVT.

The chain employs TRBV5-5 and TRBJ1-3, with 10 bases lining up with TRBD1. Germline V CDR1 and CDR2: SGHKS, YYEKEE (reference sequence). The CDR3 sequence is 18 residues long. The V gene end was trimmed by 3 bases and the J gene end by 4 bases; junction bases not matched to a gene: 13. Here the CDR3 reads CASSSTVSTGGSGNTIYF. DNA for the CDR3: TGTGCCAGCAGCTCGACGGTGTCGACAGGGGGCTCCGGAAACACCATATATTTT.

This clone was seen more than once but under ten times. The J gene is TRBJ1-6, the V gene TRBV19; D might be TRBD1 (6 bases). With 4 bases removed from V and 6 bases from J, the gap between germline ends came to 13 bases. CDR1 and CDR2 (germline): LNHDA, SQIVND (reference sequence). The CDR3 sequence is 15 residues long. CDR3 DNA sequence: TGTGCCAGTAGTACCCAAGGGGGTCGTAATTCACCCCTCCACTTT. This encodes CASSTQGGRNSPLHF.

In DNA form, the CDR3 reads TGTGCCAGCTCAAAGCCCGGGACAGGGGTCGAGCAGTACTTC. This translates into CASSKPGTGVEQYF. The chain employs TRBV18 and TRBJ2-7, with 10 nucleotides matching TRBD1. V gave up 5 bases and J gave up 6 bases; unmatched junction bases: 7. The CDR3 spans 14 residues. Per the germline V gene, CDR1 is KGHSH and CDR2 is LQKENI.

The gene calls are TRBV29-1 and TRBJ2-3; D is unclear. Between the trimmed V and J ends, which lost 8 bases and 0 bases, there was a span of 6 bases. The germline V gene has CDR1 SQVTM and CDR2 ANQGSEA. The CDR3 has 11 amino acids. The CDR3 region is CSLLSTDTQYF. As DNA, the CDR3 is TGCAGCCTCCTTAGCACAGATACGCAGTATTTT.

The CDR3 DNA follows: TGTGCCAGCAGTGAGAGGGTAGGTCGCGAGCAGTACTTC. This encodes CASSERVGREQYF. The chain combines TRBV25-1 with TRBJ2-7; tentatively, D is TRBD2 (5 bases). CDR3 size: 13 residues. Germline V CDR1 and CDR2: MGHDK, SYGVNS. The V end was cut by 3 bases, the J end by 6 bases, with 12 bases between.

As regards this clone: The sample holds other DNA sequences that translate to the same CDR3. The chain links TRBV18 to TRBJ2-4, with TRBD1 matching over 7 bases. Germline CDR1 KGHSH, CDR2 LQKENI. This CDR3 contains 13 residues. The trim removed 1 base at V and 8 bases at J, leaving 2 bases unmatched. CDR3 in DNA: TGTGCCAGCTCACCACGCCAGGGGGACATTCAGTACTTC. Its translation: CASSPRQGDIQYF. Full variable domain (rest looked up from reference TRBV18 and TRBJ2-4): NAGVMQNPRHLVRRRGQEARLRCSPMKGHSHVYWYRQLPEEGLKFMVYLQKENIIDESGMPKERFSAEFPKEGPSILRIQQVVRGDSAAYFCASSPRQGDIQYFGAGTRLSVL.

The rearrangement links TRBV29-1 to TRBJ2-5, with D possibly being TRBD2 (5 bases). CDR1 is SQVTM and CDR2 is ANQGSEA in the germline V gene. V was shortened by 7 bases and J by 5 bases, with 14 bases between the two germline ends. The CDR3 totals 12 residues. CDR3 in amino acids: CSAPRGGETQYF. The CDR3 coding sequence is TGCAGCGCTCCCAGAGGCGGGGAGACCCAGTACTTC.

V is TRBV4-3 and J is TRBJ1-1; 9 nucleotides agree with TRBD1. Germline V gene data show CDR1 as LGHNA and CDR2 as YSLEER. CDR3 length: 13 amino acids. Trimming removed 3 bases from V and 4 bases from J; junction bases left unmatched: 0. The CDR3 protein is CASSQGQGTEAFF. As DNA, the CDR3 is TGCGCCAGCAGCCAGGGACAGGGCACTGAAGCTTTCTTT.

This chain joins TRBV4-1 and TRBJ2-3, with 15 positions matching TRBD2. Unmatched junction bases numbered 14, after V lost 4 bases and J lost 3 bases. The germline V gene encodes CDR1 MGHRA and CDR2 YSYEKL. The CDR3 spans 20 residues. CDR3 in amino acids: CASSPLQPGLAGGRTDTQYF. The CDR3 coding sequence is TGCGCCAGCAGCCCCCTCCAGCCGGGACTAGCGGGGGGCCGAACAGATACGCAGTATTTT.

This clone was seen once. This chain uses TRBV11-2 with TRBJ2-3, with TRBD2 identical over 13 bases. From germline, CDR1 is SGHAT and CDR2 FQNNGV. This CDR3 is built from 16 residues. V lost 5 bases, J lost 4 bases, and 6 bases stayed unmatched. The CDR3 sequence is CASSLRTSGGPDTQYF. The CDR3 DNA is TGTGCCAGCAGCCTCAGGACTAGCGGGGGCCCAGATACGCAGTATTTT.

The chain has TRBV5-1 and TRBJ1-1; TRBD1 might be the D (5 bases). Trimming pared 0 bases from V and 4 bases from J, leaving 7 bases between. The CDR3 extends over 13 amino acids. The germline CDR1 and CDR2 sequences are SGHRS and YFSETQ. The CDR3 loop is CASSLEGRTEAFF. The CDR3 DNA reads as TGCGCCAGCAGCTTGGAGGGGCGCACTGAAGCTTTCTTT.

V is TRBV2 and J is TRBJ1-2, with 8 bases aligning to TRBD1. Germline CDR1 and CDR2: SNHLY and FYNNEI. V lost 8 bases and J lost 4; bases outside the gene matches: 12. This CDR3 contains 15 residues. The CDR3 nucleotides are TGTGCCAGCCACCGGGACAGGAACTACTCCTATGGCTACACCTTC. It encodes CASHRDRNYSYGYTF. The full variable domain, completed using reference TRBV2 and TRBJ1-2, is EPEVTQTPSHQVTQMGQEVILRCVPISNHLYFYWYRQILGQKVEFLVSFYNNEISEKSEIFDDQFSVERPDGSNFTLKIRSTKLEDSAMYFCASHRDRNYSYGYTFGSGTRLTVV.

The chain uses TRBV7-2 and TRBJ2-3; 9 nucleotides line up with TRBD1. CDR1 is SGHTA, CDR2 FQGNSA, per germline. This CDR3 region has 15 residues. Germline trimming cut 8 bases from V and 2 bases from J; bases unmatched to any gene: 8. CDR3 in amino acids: CASSQDRGATDTQYF. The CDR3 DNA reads TGTGCCAGCTCCCAGGACAGGGGCGCCACAGATACGCAGTATTTT.

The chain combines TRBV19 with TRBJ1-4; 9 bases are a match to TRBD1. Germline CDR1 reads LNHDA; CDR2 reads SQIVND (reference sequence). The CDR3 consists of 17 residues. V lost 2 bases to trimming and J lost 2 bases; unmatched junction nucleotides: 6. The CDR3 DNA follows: TGTGCCAGTAGTATACTGGGACAGGGACTTACTAATGAAAAACTGTTTTTT. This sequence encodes CASSILGQGLTNEKLFF.

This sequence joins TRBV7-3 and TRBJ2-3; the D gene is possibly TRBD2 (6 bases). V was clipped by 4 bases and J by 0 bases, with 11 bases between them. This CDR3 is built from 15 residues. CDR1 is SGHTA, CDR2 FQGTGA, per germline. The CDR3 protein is CASSSSGTSTDTQYF. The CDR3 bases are TGTGCCAGCAGCTCTTCCGGGACTAGCACAGATACGCAGTATTTT.

The CDR3 nucleotides read TGTGCCAGCTCACCGGGGACTTTAAATGGCTACACCTTC. This translates into CASSPGTLNGYTF. The chain couples TRBV18 to TRBJ1-2; a weak D match, TRBD1 (5 bases). The CDR3 is made up of 13 amino acids. V was cut by 3 bases and J by 6 bases, with 11 bases left in between. CDR1 and CDR2 (germline): KGHSH, LQKENI.

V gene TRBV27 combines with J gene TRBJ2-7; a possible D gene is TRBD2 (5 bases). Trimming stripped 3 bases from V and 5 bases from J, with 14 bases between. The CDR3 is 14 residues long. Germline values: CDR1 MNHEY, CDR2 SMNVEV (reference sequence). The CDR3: CASSLKGLAHEQYF. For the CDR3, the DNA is TGTGCCAGCAGTTTGAAAGGGCTAGCCCACGAGCAGTACTTC.

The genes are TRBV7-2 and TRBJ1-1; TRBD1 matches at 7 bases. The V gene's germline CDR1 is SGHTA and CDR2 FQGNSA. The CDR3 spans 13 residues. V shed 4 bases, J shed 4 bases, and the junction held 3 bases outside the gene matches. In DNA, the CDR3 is TGTGCCAGCAGCTACACAGGGGCCACTGAAGCTTTCTTT. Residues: CASSYTGATEAFF.

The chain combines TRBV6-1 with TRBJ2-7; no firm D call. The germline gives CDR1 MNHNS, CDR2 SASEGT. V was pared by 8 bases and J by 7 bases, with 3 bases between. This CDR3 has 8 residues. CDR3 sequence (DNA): TGTGCCAGCGAGGAGCAGTACTTC. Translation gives CASEEQYF.

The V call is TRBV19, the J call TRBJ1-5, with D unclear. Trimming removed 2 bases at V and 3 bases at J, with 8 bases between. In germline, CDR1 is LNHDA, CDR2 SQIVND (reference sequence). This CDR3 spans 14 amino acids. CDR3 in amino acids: CASSINRFNQPQHF. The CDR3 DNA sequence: TGTGCCAGTAGTATAAACAGATTCAATCAGCCCCAGCATTTT.

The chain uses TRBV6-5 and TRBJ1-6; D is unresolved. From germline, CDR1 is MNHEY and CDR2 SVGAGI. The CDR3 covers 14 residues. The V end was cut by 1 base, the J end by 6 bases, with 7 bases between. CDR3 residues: CASSYFSPNSPLHF. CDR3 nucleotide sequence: TGTGCCAGCAGTTACTTCTCCCCTAATTCACCCCTCCACTTT.

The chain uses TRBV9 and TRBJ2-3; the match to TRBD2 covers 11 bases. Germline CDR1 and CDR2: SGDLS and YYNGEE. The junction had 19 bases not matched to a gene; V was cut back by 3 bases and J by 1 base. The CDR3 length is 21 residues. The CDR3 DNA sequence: TGTGCCAGCAGCGCCGAAGAAGTCGGATTAGCGGGGGGGCTCCGCACAGATACGCAGTATTTT. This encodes CASSAEEVGLAGGLRTDTQYF.